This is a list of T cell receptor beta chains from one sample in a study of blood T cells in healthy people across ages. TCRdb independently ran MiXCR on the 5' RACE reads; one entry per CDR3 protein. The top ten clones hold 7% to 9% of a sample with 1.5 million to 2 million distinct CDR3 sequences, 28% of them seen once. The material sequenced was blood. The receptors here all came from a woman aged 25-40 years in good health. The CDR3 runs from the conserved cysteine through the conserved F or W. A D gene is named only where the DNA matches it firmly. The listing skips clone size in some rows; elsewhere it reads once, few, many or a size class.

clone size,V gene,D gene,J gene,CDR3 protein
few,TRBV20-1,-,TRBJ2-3,CSATQETSTDTQYF
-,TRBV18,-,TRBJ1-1,CASSPNILNTEAFF
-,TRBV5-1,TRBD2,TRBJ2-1,CASSPGTSGSPLSYNEQFF
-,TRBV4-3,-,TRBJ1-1,CASSQELASLTEAFF
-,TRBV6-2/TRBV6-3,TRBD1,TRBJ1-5,CASTRGTGGSQPQHF
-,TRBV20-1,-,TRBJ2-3,CSAGTDSDTQYF
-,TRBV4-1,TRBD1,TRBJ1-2,CASSQVGPGGYGYTF
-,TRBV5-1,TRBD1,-,CASSFSDRVSETQYF
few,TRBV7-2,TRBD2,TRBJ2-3,CASSLGFLAGADTQYF
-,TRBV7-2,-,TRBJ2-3,CASSQSGTLTQYF
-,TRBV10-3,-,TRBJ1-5,CAIQPGEGNQPQHF
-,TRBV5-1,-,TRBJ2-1,CASSFPDNNNEQFF
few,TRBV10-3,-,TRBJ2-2,CAISESRGELFF
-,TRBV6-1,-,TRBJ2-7,CASSPDRNYPYEQYF
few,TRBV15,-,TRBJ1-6,CATSRDRAGNSPLHF
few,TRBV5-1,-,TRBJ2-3,CASSSGTVETDTQYF
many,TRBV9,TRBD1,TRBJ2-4,CASSAGQGLAKNIQYF
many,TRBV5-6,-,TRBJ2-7,CASSLRRSYEQYF
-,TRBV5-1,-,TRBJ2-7,CASSLGAVGGSYEQYF
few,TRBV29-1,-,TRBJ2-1,CSVERREEQFF
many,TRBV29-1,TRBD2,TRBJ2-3,CRDGGTDTQYF
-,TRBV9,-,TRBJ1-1,CASSVGGHTEAFF
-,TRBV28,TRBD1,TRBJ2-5,CASSLEGTGLETQYF
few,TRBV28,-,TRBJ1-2,CASSFRQTYGYTF
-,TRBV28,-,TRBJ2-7,CAGGTPSSYEQYF
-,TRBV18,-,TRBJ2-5,CASSPREGGETQYF
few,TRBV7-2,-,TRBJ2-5,CASRQDYPLGETQYF
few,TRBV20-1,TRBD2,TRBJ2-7,CSAKLAGGDLRAYEQYF
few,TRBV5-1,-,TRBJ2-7,CASTQEGHEQYF
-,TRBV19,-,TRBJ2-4,CASKDSPIAKNIQYF
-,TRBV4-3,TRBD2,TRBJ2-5,CASRPSGGEETQYF
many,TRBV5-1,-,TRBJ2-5,CASSLLGPEETQYF
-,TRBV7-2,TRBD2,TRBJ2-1,CASRSGGASEQFF
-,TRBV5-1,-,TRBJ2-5,CASRQGGVTGETQYF